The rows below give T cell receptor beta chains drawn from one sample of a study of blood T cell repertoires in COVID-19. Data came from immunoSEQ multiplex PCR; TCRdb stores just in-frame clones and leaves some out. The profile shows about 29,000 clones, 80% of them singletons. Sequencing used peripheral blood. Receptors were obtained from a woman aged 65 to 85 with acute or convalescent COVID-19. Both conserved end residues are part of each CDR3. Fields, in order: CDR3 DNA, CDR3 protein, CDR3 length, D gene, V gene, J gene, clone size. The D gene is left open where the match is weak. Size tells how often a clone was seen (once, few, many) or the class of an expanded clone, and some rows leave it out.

TGTGCCAGCAGGGAGACAGGTTTCACCGGGGAGCTGTTTTTT	CASRETGFTGELFF	14	NA	TRBV7-9	TRBJ2-2	NA
TGTGCCAGCAGTCGACAGGGCCCAGATACGCAGTATTTT	CASSRQGPDTQYF	13	TRBD1	TRBV12-3/TRBV12-4	TRBJ2-3	few
TGCAGCGTGACAGGGGGCCGGAACACTGAAGCTTTCTTT	CSVTGGRNTEAFF	13	TRBD1	TRBV29-1	TRBJ1-1	once
TGTGCCAGCAGCCCCCGGGAGCCCACAGATACGCAGTATTTT	CASSPREPTDTQYF	14	NA	TRBV9	TRBJ2-3	NA
TGTGCCAGCAGGCCCGGAGGGACAGGGAATGAAAAACTGTTTTTT	CASRPGGTGNEKLFF	15	TRBD1	TRBV14	TRBJ1-4	NA
TGTGCCAGCAGCGTAGGCCCCCGGGACAGAGAGGGCGGCTACACCTTC	CASSVGPRDREGGYTF	16	TRBD1	TRBV9	TRBJ1-2	NA
TGTGCCAGCAGTTTAGGAAGGGGTAATCAGCCCCAGCATTTT	CASSLGRGNQPQHF	14	NA	TRBV27	TRBJ1-5	NA
TGTGCCAGCAGCTTGAGCGGGTCCTCGAATTCACCCCTCCACTTT	CASSLSGSSNSPLHF	15	NA	TRBV7-3	TRBJ1-6	NA
TGTGCCAGCAGTTACTCGCCAGGAGGTGGCTACACCTTC	CASSYSPGGGYTF	13	NA	TRBV6-5	TRBJ1-2	many
TGCGCCAGCAGGTCGCCTGGGCAGGGGAACACCGGGGAGCTGTTTTTT	CASRSPGQGNTGELFF	16	NA	TRBV5-1	TRBJ2-2	once
TGTGCCAGCAGTTCCCGGACAGGGAGGTACGAGCAGTACTTC	CASSSRTGRYEQYF	14	TRBD1	TRBV27	TRBJ2-7	few
TGTGCCAGTAGTATAGAAGGACAGAGGAACACTGAAGCTTTCTTT	CASSIEGQRNTEAFF	15	NA	TRBV19	TRBJ1-1	NA
TGTGCCAGCAGTCCCAACCCCAGGACAGGGGACACCTATGGCTACACCTTC	CASSPNPRTGDTYGYTF	17	TRBD1	TRBV28	TRBJ1-2	NA
TGCGCCAGCAGCTTGGGGACAGGGAACCAGCCCCAGCATTTT	CASSLGTGNQPQHF	14	TRBD1	TRBV5-1	TRBJ1-5	NA
TGTGCCAGCAGTGACTCCTCGGCGGGGAACACTGAAGCTTTCTTT	CASSDSSAGNTEAFF	15	NA	TRBV6-4	TRBJ1-1	NA
TGTGCCAGCAGCTTGGGGATGGGGACAGGGTATGGCTACACCTTC	CASSLGMGTGYGYTF	15	TRBD1	TRBV5-5	TRBJ1-2	few
TGTGCCAGCAGCGTAGGGTGGTCCAGCTCCTACGAGCAGTACTTC	CASSVGWSSSYEQYF	15	NA	TRBV9	TRBJ2-7	NA
TGTGCCAGCAGTGGGGGACTAGCGGGCACCGGGGAGCTGTTTTTT	CASSGGLAGTGELFF	15	TRBD2	TRBV2	TRBJ2-2	NA
TGTGCCAGTAGAAAACTAGCGGGAGGGCCTATCACCGGGGAGCTGTTTTTT	CASRKLAGGPITGELFF	17	TRBD2	TRBV19	TRBJ2-2	NA
TGCGCCAGCAGCCAAGGAGCGGAAGAGACCCAGTACTTC	CASSQGAEETQYF	13	NA	TRBV4-3	TRBJ2-5	NA
TGTGCCAGCAGCCCCTGGGAGCTCTCCTACAATGAGCAGTTCTTC	CASSPWELSYNEQFF	15	NA	TRBV5-5	TRBJ2-1	NA
TGTGCCAGCAGTTACTTGGACAGGGGAGGCGACGAGCAGTACTTC	CASSYLDRGGDEQYF	15	TRBD1	TRBV6-2/TRBV6-3	TRBJ2-7	NA
TGTGCCAGCAGTTCGCCCGGCAATGAGCAGTTCTTC	CASSSPGNEQFF	12	NA	TRBV12-3/TRBV12-4	TRBJ2-1	NA
TGCGCCAGCAGCCAAGAACGGACAGGGGGCACAGATACGCAGTATTTT	CASSQERTGGTDTQYF	16	TRBD1	TRBV4-3	TRBJ2-3	few
TGTGCCAGCAGCTACGGACAGGGGTCCTACGAGCAGTACTTC	CASSYGQGSYEQYF	14	TRBD1	TRBV7-8	TRBJ2-7	NA
TGTGCCAGTAGTCCAAGGACTAGCGGGGGCGAGCAGTACTTC	CASSPRTSGGEQYF	14	TRBD2	TRBV19	TRBJ2-7	NA
TGTGCCATCAGTGACGACCGAGGCTATGGCTACACCTTC	CAISDDRGYGYTF	13	NA	TRBV10-3	TRBJ1-2	NA
TGTGCCAGCAGCCCGCCGGCGGGGGGGGCTTCCGAGGCCAACGTCCTGACTTTC	CASSPPAGGASEANVLTF	18	TRBD2	TRBV7-9	TRBJ2-6	few
TGTGCCAGCTCCCCCGGGGGAGGGCCAAGGTACGAGCAGTACTTC	CASSPGGGPRYEQYF	15	TRBD2	TRBV18	TRBJ2-7	NA
TGTGCCAGCTCTCCGGGACTAGCGGGAGCTGTCAATGAGCAGTTCTTC	CASSPGLAGAVNEQFF	16	TRBD2	TRBV18	TRBJ2-1	NA